The clone carrying this T cell receptor beta chain has ten or more counts. Some clones are missing from TCRdb's copy, which holds only in-frame ones; the method was immunoSEQ multiplex PCR. The table records under 120,000 clones, about 70% of them present only once. These data belong to a study of shared clonotypes between healthy human individuals. The CDR3 sequence is 15 residues long. V dropped 2 bases and J dropped 7; count of bases not matched to a gene: 7. Looked up from germline, CDR1 is MNHEY and CDR2 is SMNVEV (reference sequence). This receptor was obtained from a woman aged 25 to 39 in good health. The specimen sequenced was memory CD8+ T cells sorted from blood. Documented subset: CD45RO+ cells pooled with CCR7-negative TemRA cells. V and J are TRBV27 and TRBJ2-1, with 8 bases aligning to TRBD2. CDR3 residues: CASSLLGTRWNEQFF. DNA of the CDR3: TGTGCCAGCAGTTTACTAGGGACTAGATGGAATGAGCAGTTCTTC.